Listed below are T cell receptor beta chains from one sample, sequenced in a study of blood T cell repertoires in COVID-19. Assay: immunoSEQ multiplex PCR; the TCRdb copy retains only in-frame clones and omits some. The sample contains approximately 240,000 clones, nearly 90% of which appear only once. The source material was peripheral blood. Every receptor here comes from a young woman who had recovered from COVID-19. Each CDR3 is given with its conserved first and last residue. The D gene is left open where the match is weak. Clone size is given for some rows only: seen once, a few or many times, or a class if the clone is expanded.

d_call: TRBD1
j_call: TRBJ2-1
v_call: TRBV18
clone_size: .
cdr3_aa: CASSSQDRIDYNEQFF
cdr3_nt: TGTGCCAGCTCCTCACAGGACAGGATCGACTACAATGAGCAGTTCTTC

d_call: .
j_call: TRBJ1-5
v_call: TRBV10-3
clone_size: .
cdr3_aa: CAISVEGPVQPQHF
cdr3_nt: TGTGCCATCAGTGTGGAGGGGCCGGTCCAGCCCCAGCATTTT

d_call: TRBD2
j_call: TRBJ2-1
v_call: TRBV10-1
clone_size: .
cdr3_aa: CASSGLAGTYNEQFF
cdr3_nt: TGCGCCAGCAGTGGCCTAGCGGGGACCTACAATGAGCAGTTCTTC

d_call: .
j_call: TRBJ2-6
v_call: TRBV19
clone_size: .
cdr3_aa: CASSRVHSGANVLTF
cdr3_nt: TGTGCCAGTAGCCGGGTCCACTCTGGGGCCAACGTCCTGACTTTC

d_call: .
j_call: TRBJ2-3
v_call: TRBV7-3
clone_size: .
cdr3_aa: CASSPLGRATDTQYF
cdr3_nt: TGTGCCAGCAGCCCCCTAGGCAGGGCCACAGATACGCAGTATTTT

d_call: TRBD1
j_call: TRBJ1-1
v_call: TRBV7-9
clone_size: .
cdr3_aa: CASRGTEMNTEAFF
cdr3_nt: TGTGCCAGCAGGGGGACAGAGATGAACACTGAAGCTTTCTTT

d_call: .
j_call: TRBJ1-1
v_call: TRBV30
clone_size: few
cdr3_aa: CAWSYNSGEAFF
cdr3_nt: TGTGCCTGGAGTTACAACAGCGGGGAAGCTTTCTTT

d_call: TRBD2
j_call: TRBJ2-2
v_call: TRBV4-1
clone_size: .
cdr3_aa: CASSQSRGGPIGELFF
cdr3_nt: TGCGCCAGCAGCCAGTCGCGGGGAGGGCCGATCGGGGAGCTGTTTTTT

d_call: .
j_call: TRBJ1-4
v_call: TRBV27
clone_size: .
cdr3_aa: CASSLQGWDEKLFF
cdr3_nt: TGTGCCAGCTCGTTACAGGGTTGGGATGAAAAACTGTTTTTT

d_call: .
j_call: TRBJ1-2
v_call: TRBV25-1
clone_size: .
cdr3_aa: CASSLKAGYGYTF
cdr3_nt: TGTGCCAGCAGCCTAAAGGCAGGCTATGGCTACACCTTC

d_call: TRBD2
j_call: TRBJ2-1
v_call: TRBV4-3
clone_size: .
cdr3_aa: CASSGGESHSYNEQFF
cdr3_nt: TGCGCCAGCAGCGGGGGGGAGTCCCACTCCTACAATGAGCAGTTCTTC

d_call: TRBD1
j_call: TRBJ1-6
v_call: TRBV5-8
clone_size: .
cdr3_aa: CASNNIRTGGRPLHF
cdr3_nt: TGTGCCAGCAATAATATCCGGACAGGGGGTCGTCCCCTCCACTTT

d_call: .
j_call: TRBJ2-3
v_call: TRBV18
clone_size: .
cdr3_aa: CASSPLSSDTQYF
cdr3_nt: TGTGCCAGCTCACCGCTGAGTTCAGATACGCAGTATTTT

d_call: TRBD2
j_call: TRBJ2-1
v_call: TRBV4-1
clone_size: .
cdr3_aa: CASSQLPFRGLTYNEQFF
cdr3_nt: TGCGCCAGCAGCCAACTACCCTTCCGGGGACTAACCTACAATGAGCAGTTCTTC

d_call: TRBD1
j_call: TRBJ2-7
v_call: TRBV6-5
clone_size: .
cdr3_aa: CASSYTGQGVVEQYF
cdr3_nt: TGTGCCAGCAGTTACACCGGACAGGGAGTTGTCGAGCAGTACTTC

d_call: TRBD2
j_call: TRBJ2-7
v_call: TRBV7-7
clone_size: .
cdr3_aa: CASSPLPSGTIYEQYF
cdr3_nt: TGTGCCAGCAGCCCACTACCTAGCGGGACTATCTACGAGCAGTACTTC

d_call: .
j_call: TRBJ2-6
v_call: TRBV4-1
clone_size: .
cdr3_aa: CASSSRVAGANVLTF
cdr3_nt: TGCGCCAGCAGCTCCAGGGTCGCTGGGGCCAACGTCCTGACTTTC

d_call: .
j_call: TRBJ1-4
v_call: TRBV4-2
clone_size: .
cdr3_aa: CASKEGGLKEKLFF
cdr3_nt: TGTGCCAGCAAAGAGGGTGGTCTCAAAGAAAAACTGTTTTTT

d_call: .
j_call: TRBJ1-2
v_call: TRBV7-9
clone_size: .
cdr3_aa: CASTNPGINYGYTF
cdr3_nt: TGTGCCAGCACCAACCCAGGAATTAACTATGGCTACACCTTC

d_call: .
j_call: TRBJ1-5
v_call: TRBV18
clone_size: .
cdr3_aa: CASSPIQGQPQHF
cdr3_nt: TGTGCCAGCTCACCTATACAGGGACAGCCCCAGCATTTT

d_call: .
j_call: TRBJ2-5
v_call: TRBV6-5
clone_size: .
cdr3_aa: CASSFGHQETQYF
cdr3_nt: TGTGCCAGCAGTTTTGGGCACCAAGAGACCCAGTACTTC

d_call: .
j_call: TRBJ2-1
v_call: TRBV4-1
clone_size: .
cdr3_aa: CASSQYSNEQFF
cdr3_nt: TGCGCCAGCAGCCAATACAGCAATGAGCAGTTCTTC

d_call: .
j_call: TRBJ1-2
v_call: TRBV5-6
clone_size: .
cdr3_aa: CATKSGGYYGYTF
cdr3_nt: TGTGCCACCAAGTCTGGGGGGTACTATGGCTACACCTTC

d_call: TRBD1
j_call: TRBJ2-3
v_call: TRBV7-2
clone_size: .
cdr3_aa: CASSRGQGRPDTQYF
cdr3_nt: TGTGCCAGCAGCCGGGGACAGGGGAGGCCAGATACGCAGTATTTT

d_call: TRBD1
j_call: TRBJ2-1
v_call: TRBV19
clone_size: .
cdr3_aa: CATWTGGFNEQFF
cdr3_nt: TGTGCCACCTGGACAGGGGGCTTCAATGAGCAGTTCTTC

d_call: .
j_call: TRBJ2-1
v_call: TRBV6-5
clone_size: once
cdr3_aa: CASSDSGRGQFF
cdr3_nt: TGTGCCAGCAGCGATAGCGGTAGGGGTCAGTTCTTC

d_call: TRBD2
j_call: TRBJ2-7
v_call: TRBV27
clone_size: once
cdr3_aa: CASSFGTSGYEQYF
cdr3_nt: TGTGCCAGCAGTTTTGGGACTAGTGGTTACGAGCAGTACTTC

d_call: .
j_call: TRBJ1-1
v_call: TRBV2
clone_size: .
cdr3_aa: CASSEALRPLHMNTEAFF
cdr3_nt: TGTGCCAGCAGTGAAGCGCTCCGTCCACTCCATATGAACACTGAAGCTTTCTTT

d_call: .
j_call: TRBJ1-1
v_call: TRBV6-1
clone_size: .
cdr3_aa: CASSEARTVEAFF
cdr3_nt: TGTGCCAGCAGTGAAGCGAGGACAGTTGAAGCTTTCTTT

d_call: .
j_call: TRBJ1-5
v_call: TRBV2
clone_size: .
cdr3_aa: CASRRSMFNVQGSNQPQHF
cdr3_nt: TGTGCCAGCAGAAGGTCCATGTTCAATGTTCAGGGGAGCAATCAGCCCCAGCATTTT

d_call: .
j_call: TRBJ1-2
v_call: TRBV2
clone_size: .
cdr3_aa: CASSVRWYGYTF
cdr3_nt: TGTGCCAGCAGTGTGAGGTGGTATGGCTACACCTTC

d_call: .
j_call: TRBJ2-1
v_call: TRBV6-5
clone_size: .
cdr3_aa: CASSYSRDYNEQFF
cdr3_nt: TGTGCCAGCAGTTACTCGCGGGATTACAATGAGCAGTTCTTC

d_call: .
j_call: TRBJ1-6
v_call: TRBV21-1
clone_size: .
cdr3_aa: CASSKAPTGSRNNSPLHF
cdr3_nt: TGTGCCAGCAGCAAAGCCCCCACAGGGTCTAGGAATAATTCACCCCTCCACTTT

d_call: TRBD2
j_call: TRBJ2-3
v_call: TRBV27
clone_size: .
cdr3_aa: CASSLSTPLAGGYTQYF
cdr3_nt: TGTGCCAGCAGTTTATCGACCCCACTAGCGGGAGGATATACGCAGTATTTT

d_call: .
j_call: TRBJ2-1
v_call: TRBV24-1
clone_size: .
cdr3_aa: CATSGVPDNEQFF
cdr3_nt: TGTGCCACCAGCGGGGTTCCGGACAATGAGCAGTTCTTC

d_call: .
j_call: TRBJ1-1
v_call: TRBV18
clone_size: once
cdr3_aa: CASSLDRLMNTEAFF
cdr3_nt: TGTGCCAGCTCACTAGACAGGTTGATGAACACTGAAGCTTTCTTT

d_call: .
j_call: TRBJ2-1
v_call: TRBV4-1
clone_size: .
cdr3_aa: CASSQVYGVYNEQFF
cdr3_nt: TGCGCCAGCAGCCAAGTTTACGGTGTCTACAATGAGCAGTTCTTC

d_call: TRBD2
j_call: TRBJ2-7
v_call: TRBV6-6
clone_size: .
cdr3_aa: CASSYPSGSYEQYF
cdr3_nt: TGTGCCAGCAGTTACCCTAGCGGATCCTACGAGCAGTACTTC

d_call: TRBD2
j_call: TRBJ2-7
v_call: TRBV5-1
clone_size: .
cdr3_aa: CASSSLGTSDILPPYEQYF
cdr3_nt: TGCGCCAGCAGCTCGCTCGGGACTAGCGACATACTCCCCCCCTACGAGCAGTACTTC

d_call: TRBD1
j_call: TRBJ2-7
v_call: TRBV29-1
clone_size: .
cdr3_aa: CSVRTGGSYEQYF
cdr3_nt: TGCAGCGTACGGACAGGGGGCTCCTACGAGCAGTACTTC

d_call: TRBD2
j_call: TRBJ2-3
v_call: TRBV4-3
clone_size: .
cdr3_aa: CASSQGLAVTQYF
cdr3_nt: TGCGCCAGCAGCCAGGGACTAGCGGTTACGCAGTATTTT

d_call: .
j_call: TRBJ1-6
v_call: TRBV9
clone_size: .
cdr3_aa: CASSLQNSPLHF
cdr3_nt: TGTGCCAGCTCCCTACAGAATTCACCCCTCCACTTT

d_call: TRBD1
j_call: TRBJ2-7
v_call: TRBV6-5
clone_size: .
cdr3_aa: CASRGQASSYEQYF
cdr3_nt: TGTGCCAGCAGGGGACAGGCGAGCTCCTACGAGCAGTACTTC

d_call: TRBD2
j_call: TRBJ2-3
v_call: TRBV7-2
clone_size: .
cdr3_aa: CASSFFSGSLNTQYF
cdr3_nt: TGTGCCAGCAGCTTCTTCAGCGGGAGTTTAAATACGCAGTATTTT

d_call: TRBD1
j_call: TRBJ2-6
v_call: TRBV27
clone_size: .
cdr3_aa: CASRQQGAGANVLTF
cdr3_nt: TGTGCCAGCAGGCAACAGGGGGCTGGGGCCAACGTCCTGACTTTC

d_call: .
j_call: TRBJ2-1
v_call: TRBV7-6
clone_size: .
cdr3_aa: CASSLSVGRTPYNEQFF
cdr3_nt: TGTGCCAGCAGCTTATCCGTTGGGAGGACCCCCTACAATGAGCAGTTCTTC

d_call: TRBD2
j_call: TRBJ2-2
v_call: TRBV9
clone_size: .
cdr3_aa: CASSVARTSGSNTGELFF
cdr3_nt: TGTGCCAGCAGCGTAGCTAGAACTAGCGGTTCGAACACCGGGGAGCTGTTTTTT

d_call: TRBD1
j_call: TRBJ2-1
v_call: TRBV7-6
clone_size: .
cdr3_aa: CASRRGTGGFYEQFF
cdr3_nt: TGTGCCAGCAGACGTGGGACAGGGGGGTTCTATGAGCAGTTCTTC

d_call: TRBD1
j_call: TRBJ1-1
v_call: TRBV5-1
clone_size: .
cdr3_aa: CASSWDRTHTEAFF
cdr3_nt: TGCGCCAGCAGCTGGGACAGGACCCACACTGAAGCTTTCTTT

d_call: TRBD1
j_call: TRBJ2-1
v_call: TRBV6-5
clone_size: few
cdr3_aa: CASNRQGAINEQFF
cdr3_nt: TGTGCCAGCAACAGACAGGGGGCCATCAATGAGCAGTTCTTC

d_call: .
j_call: TRBJ2-3
v_call: TRBV29-1
clone_size: .
cdr3_aa: CSVDPDYRDTQYF
cdr3_nt: TGCAGCGTTGACCCCGATTACAGGGATACGCAGTATTTT

d_call: .
j_call: TRBJ1-3
v_call: TRBV12-5
clone_size: .
cdr3_aa: CASGLVRRGNTIYF
cdr3_nt: TGTGCTAGTGGTTTGGTACGGAGGGGAAACACCATATATTTT

d_call: .
j_call: TRBJ1-1
v_call: TRBV30
clone_size: .
cdr3_aa: CAWTPGNTEAFF
cdr3_nt: TGTGCCTGGACCCCAGGGAACACTGAAGCTTTCTTT